A selection of T cell receptor beta chains follows, all from one sample in a study of OX40 agonist ivuxolimab in advanced cancers. The assay was immunoSEQ multiplex PCR, and TCRdb's table has in-frame clones only and misses some. The data show approximately 100,000 clones, roughly 89% seen once. The sample was CD4+ or CD8+ T cells sorted from blood, taken in a trial of the OX40 agonist ivuxolimab. These receptors were obtained from an adult with an advanced solid tumor such as melanoma, head and neck, liver or kidney cancer. The CDR3 runs from the conserved cysteine through the conserved F or W. Each record gives: D gene, J gene, clone size, CDR3 length, V gene, CDR3 DNA, CDR3 protein. A D gene is named only where the DNA matches it firmly. A row's size may be missing; if present it is once, few, many or a size class.

NA	TRBJ1-5	NA	15	TRBV19	TGTGCCAGTAGATTTGACCGGAATAGCAATCAGCCCCAGCATTTT	CASRFDRNSNQPQHF
NA	TRBJ2-7	NA	9	TRBV2	TGTGCCAGCAGTGAACAGCAGTACTTC	CASSEQQYF
NA	TRBJ2-1	NA	15	TRBV7-3	TGTGCCAGCAGCTTAAGACAGACCAACTACAATGAGCAGTTCTTC	CASSLRQTNYNEQFF
TRBD1	TRBJ2-3	NA	14	TRBV7-2	TGTGCCAGCAGCTCCAGACAGGGTTCAGATACGCAGTATTTT	CASSSRQGSDTQYF
NA	TRBJ2-3	NA	13	TRBV7-9	TGTGCCAGCGGGGGGGGCCCCGGGGATACGCAGTATTTT	CASGGGPGDTQYF
NA	TRBJ1-3	NA	12	TRBV6-6	TGTGCCAGCAGATTTGTCGGAAACACCATATATTTT	CASRFVGNTIYF
TRBD1	TRBJ1-6	NA	15	TRBV18	TGTGCCAGCTCACGACGGGGGACAGAGAATTCACCCCTCCACTTT	CASSRRGTENSPLHF
TRBD1	TRBJ2-2	NA	16	TRBV28	TGTGCCAGCAGTTTATCTCAGGGGGAGAACACCGGGGAGCTGTTTTTT	CASSLSQGENTGELFF
NA	TRBJ1-1	NA	17	TRBV7-6	TGTGCCAGCAGCTTAGTTGGGGGTCAGGGTCTGACCACTGAAGCTTTCTTT	CASSLVGGQGLTTEAFF
TRBD1	TRBJ1-1	NA	17	TRBV14	TGTGCCAGCAGCCAAGACCCAACAGGGGGGAAGAACACTGAAGCTTTCTTT	CASSQDPTGGKNTEAFF
TRBD1	TRBJ1-5	NA	12	TRBV7-8	TGTGCCAGCAGCCAAGACAGGGGGCATCAGCATTTT	CASSQDRGHQHF
NA	TRBJ1-1	NA	13	TRBV27	TGTGCCAGCAGTTTTAGGGTTGGCACTGAAGCTTTCTTT	CASSFRVGTEAFF
NA	TRBJ2-3	few	15	TRBV7-3	TGTGCCAGCAGCCCGAGTGGGGGGCAAGAAGATACGCAGTATTTT	CASSPSGGQEDTQYF
NA	TRBJ2-3	NA	18	TRBV9	TGTGCCAGCAGCGTAGGCGCCCTGGGGGGCGGGAAGCCAGATACGCAGTATTTT	CASSVGALGGGKPDTQYF
TRBD1	TRBJ2-4	NA	16	TRBV7-2	TGTGCCAGCAGCCCGGGACAGGGATTAGCCAAAAACATTCAGTACTTC	CASSPGQGLAKNIQYF
TRBD1	TRBJ1-2	NA	14	TRBV19	TGTGCCAGTAGTCAAGGGGGCGCAGGCTATGGCTACACCTTC	CASSQGGAGYGYTF
NA	TRBJ1-2	NA	14	TRBV27	TGTGCCAGCAGCCCGGAACAGCTATACTATGGCTACACCTTC	CASSPEQLYYGYTF
TRBD1	TRBJ1-1	NA	13	TRBV6-1	TGTGCCAGCAGTGAAGTCGACAGGGGGAGAGCTTTCTTT	CASSEVDRGRAFF
TRBD2	TRBJ2-2	NA	15	TRBV7-2	TGTGCCAGCAGCCCAGGACTAGCGGGGTCCGGGGAGCTGTTTTTT	CASSPGLAGSGELFF
TRBD2	TRBJ2-1	NA	17	TRBV11-2	TGTGCCAGCAGCTTAGATCACATGCTAGCGGGGGTAAATGAGCAGTTCTTC	CASSLDHMLAGVNEQFF
NA	TRBJ2-3	NA	15	TRBV4-3	TGCGCCAGCAGCCAAGGGGTCGGCGCGCGGGATACGCAGTATTTT	CASSQGVGARDTQYF
NA	TRBJ1-1	NA	11	TRBV20-1	TGCAGTGCTATTGCCAACGCTGAAGCTTTCTTT	CSAIANAEAFF
NA	TRBJ1-2	NA	14	TRBV6-4	TGTGCCAGCAGTGCCTTTGACGGAAGCTATGGCTACACCTTC	CASSAFDGSYGYTF
NA	TRBJ2-7	NA	14	TRBV19	TGTGCCAGTAGTAAAAACCCCAATTCCTACGAGCAGTACTTC	CASSKNPNSYEQYF
NA	TRBJ1-6	NA	16	TRBV14	TGTGCCAGCAGCCAAGTAGGGGGAGTCTATAATTCACCCCTCCACTTT	CASSQVGGVYNSPLHF
TRBD1	TRBJ2-7	NA	14	TRBV7-8	TGTGCCTGCAGCTCCCAACAGGGGAACAACGAGCAGTACTTC	CACSSQQGNNEQYF
TRBD1	TRBJ1-2	NA	16	TRBV5-5	TGTGCCAGCAGCTTGTTGGGACAGGGGTTCAACTATGGCTACACCTTC	CASSLLGQGFNYGYTF
NA	TRBJ1-3	NA	16	TRBV7-8	TGTGCCAGCAGCCCCCTTGGAGGGAACTCTGGAAACACCATATATTTT	CASSPLGGNSGNTIYF
NA	TRBJ1-4	NA	15	TRBV7-2	TGTGCCAGCAGCCAACAGGGACGGTCTAATGAAAAACTGTTTTTT	CASSQQGRSNEKLFF
NA	TRBJ1-6	NA	13	TRBV21-1	TGTGCCAGCAGCTTGGGGGCAGATTCACCCCTCCACTTT	CASSLGADSPLHF
NA	TRBJ2-2	NA	14	TRBV10-1	TGCGCCAGCAGTGGGCAGTTAGTCACCGGGGAGCTGTTTTTT	CASSGQLVTGELFF
TRBD1	TRBJ2-7	NA	14	TRBV7-9	TGTGCCAGCAGCTTAGCGGACAGGGAGTACGAGCAGTACTTC	CASSLADREYEQYF
TRBD1	TRBJ1-2	NA	13	TRBV6-1	TGTGCCAGCAGGGGATCGATGACAGGGAGCTACACCTTC	CASRGSMTGSYTF
NA	TRBJ1-2	NA	12	TRBV6-6	TGTGCCAGCTGGACAGCTCTCTATGGCTACACCTTC	CASWTALYGYTF
NA	TRBJ2-5	NA	12	TRBV7-2	TGTGCCAGCAGCTTAATGCAAGAGACCCAGTACTTC	CASSLMQETQYF
NA	TRBJ2-6	NA	17	TRBV18	TGTGCCAGCTCACCGGTAGGGGGACAAACTGGGGCCAACGTCCTGACTTTC	CASSPVGGQTGANVLTF
TRBD1	TRBJ2-7	NA	14	TRBV6-4	TGTGCCAGCAGAGGACAGGGGCTTACCTACGAGCAGTACTTC	CASRGQGLTYEQYF
NA	TRBJ2-7	once	17	TRBV2	TGTGCCAGCACCCCACCGCCCGGCGGGCCCAGCTCCTACGAGCAGTACTTC	CASTPPPGGPSSYEQYF
TRBD1	TRBJ2-1	NA	15	TRBV18	TGTGCCAGCTCACCCGGGACAGGGCTCGGGAATGAGCAGTTCTTC	CASSPGTGLGNEQFF
NA	TRBJ1-4	once	13	TRBV29-1	TGCAGCGGTAACCAGGGGCCGAATGAAAAACTGTTTTTT	CSGNQGPNEKLFF
NA	TRBJ1-1	NA	15	TRBV4-3	TGCGCCAGCAGCCTCGGGGGCCCGTCAGGCACTGAAGCTTTCTTT	CASSLGGPSGTEAFF
NA	TRBJ2-5	NA	15	TRBV7-9	TGTGCCAGCAGCTTAGAGGGGGGGCCTATGGAGACCCAGTACTTC	CASSLEGGPMETQYF
NA	TRBJ1-2	NA	12	TRBV28	TGTGCCAGCAGTTCGGAGCTCTATGGCTACACCTTC	CASSSELYGYTF
NA	TRBJ1-1	NA	13	TRBV30	TGTGCCTGGAGAGCAGGCCCCCTGGGAGGAGCTTTCTTT	CAWRAGPLGGAFF
NA	TRBJ2-7	NA	13	TRBV7-3	TGTGCCAGCAGCCCGGGTCAGGGACGGGAGCAGTACTTC	CASSPGQGREQYF
NA	TRBJ2-2	NA	16	TRBV7-2	TGTGCCAGCAGCTTAGAGGTCGCGGGGACGGGCGGGGAGCTGTTTTTT	CASSLEVAGTGGELFF
NA	TRBJ1-1	NA	13	TRBV28	TGTGCCAGCTCCAGGGGAGGGTTCGCTGAAGCTTTCTTT	CASSRGGFAEAFF